This is a list of T cell receptor beta chains from one sample in a study of T cell responses to AZD1222 COVID-19 vaccine. Profiling relied on immunoSEQ multiplex PCR, and the TCRdb table lists in-frame clones only, not all of them. Seen here are around 180,000 clones, 80% to 90% observed once, and the top ten hold 2.5% to 3%. This specimen was peripheral blood, taken on day 0 of MenACWY control vaccination. The receptors derive from an adult in good health. Both conserved end residues are part of each CDR3. The D gene is left open where the match is weak. The size field is filled for only some rows; it gives once, few, many or a size class.

>TRBV5-8|.|.|TRBJ1-5
TGTGCCAGCAGCTTGGTAGTTAGGACGGCCCTTCATCAGCCCCAGCATTTT
CASSLVVRTALHQPQHF
>TRBV12-3/TRBV12-4|.|.|TRBJ2-7
TGTGCCAGCAGCGGGGCCTTTTACGAGCAGTACTTC
CASSGAFYEQYF
>TRBV27|.|few|TRBJ1-2
TGTGCCAGCAGTCCCTACAGGGACGGCGTCTATGGCTACACCTTC
CASSPYRDGVYGYTF
>TRBV2|.|.|TRBJ1-4
TGTGCCAGCAGGGGGCCCGCGGATGAAAAACTGTTTTTT
CASRGPADEKLFF
>TRBV6-1|.|.|TRBJ2-7
TGTGCCAGCAGTGAAACTAACGAGCAGTACTTC
CASSETNEQYF
>TRBV5-1|.|.|TRBJ2-1
TGCGCCAGCAGCTGGGGTGGGATCGGGAATGAGCAGTTCTTC
CASSWGGIGNEQFF
>TRBV7-2|TRBD2|.|TRBJ2-7
TGTGCCAGCAGCTTAGGAGTAGCTAGCGGGGCCTACGAGCAGTACTTC
CASSLGVASGAYEQYF
>TRBV6-2/TRBV6-3|.|.|TRBJ1-5
TGTGCCAGCAGTTACTCCCTTTTGTCTCAGCCCCAGCATTTT
CASSYSLLSQPQHF
>TRBV7-9|.|.|TRBJ1-2
TGTGCCAGCAGCTTAGGGGAACTCTATGGCTACACCTTC
CASSLGELYGYTF
>TRBV28|TRBD2|.|TRBJ2-1
TGTGCCAGCAGCTTAGCGGGAGGGCCCCTCAATGAGCAGTTCTTC
CASSLAGGPLNEQFF
>TRBV10-3|.|.|TRBJ1-6
TGTGCCATCAGTGAGTCGACGAATTCACCCCTCCACTTT
CAISESTNSPLHF
>TRBV5-5|.|.|TRBJ1-3
TGTGCCAGCAGCTTGAGGGACTCTGGAAACACCATATATTTT
CASSLRDSGNTIYF
>TRBV9|.|.|TRBJ1-2
TGTGCCAGCAGCCCGGGCCATCGGTCCGGCTACACCTTC
CASSPGHRSGYTF
>TRBV6-5|TRBD1|.|TRBJ1-3
TGTGCCAGCAGATCGGGCGACAGGGTGGACACCATATATTTT
CASRSGDRVDTIYF
>TRBV27|.|.|TRBJ1-4
TGTGCCAGCAGTCCTGGGCCTCCAGCAGATGAAAAACTGTTTTTT
CASSPGPPADEKLFF
>TRBV2|TRBD2|few|TRBJ2-7
TGTGCCAGCAGGCCGGGACTAGGAACCTACGAGCAGTACTTC
CASRPGLGTYEQYF
>TRBV5-1|.|.|TRBJ1-5
TGCGCCAGCAGCTTGGGGTCCGGCGATCAGCCCCAGCATTTT
CASSLGSGDQPQHF
>TRBV5-1|.|.|TRBJ2-7
TGCGCCAGCAGCACGTATGCCAGCTCCTACGAGCAGTACTTC
CASSTYASSYEQYF
>TRBV28|.|.|TRBJ1-1
TGTGCCAGCAGTTGGTACGGGGACACTGAAGCTTTCTTT
CASSWYGDTEAFF
>TRBV4-2|TRBD2|.|TRBJ2-7
TGTGCCAGCAGCCAAGAACTAGCGGGGGATGTCTACGAGCAGTACTTC
CASSQELAGDVYEQYF
>TRBV11-2|.|.|TRBJ2-5
TGTGCCAGCAGCACCCTAGAGGGGGAGACCCAGTACTTC
CASSTLEGETQYF